Listed here are 5 T cell receptor beta chains from one sample, sequenced in a study of blood T cell repertoires in COVID-19. The protocol was immunoSEQ multiplex PCR, while the TCRdb copy is restricted to in-frame clones and leaves out a portion. The table records about 130,000 clones, around 87% of them present only once. The sample consisted of peripheral blood. The source of these receptors is a man aged 50 or older with active COVID-19.

The gene calls are TRBV9 and TRBJ1-2; D gene unclear. The CDR3 sequence is 12 residues long. CDR1 and CDR2 from the germline V gene are SGDLS and YYNGEE. V lost 3 bases to trimming and J lost 8 bases, with 11 bases between them. The CDR3 loop is CASSATESGYTF. CDR3 bases: TGTGCCAGCAGCGCAACTGAAAGCGGCTACACCTTC.

This chain joins TRBV30 and TRBJ2-3; D is unclear. Germline V gene sequence: CDR1 GTSNPN, CDR2 SVGIG (reference sequence). CDR3 size: 14 residues. V lost 0 bases, J lost 1 base, and 8 bases lay in between. CDR3 sequence: CAWSVQGGTDTQYF. CDR3 nucleotide sequence: TGTGCCTGGAGTGTACAAGGAGGCACAGATACGCAGTATTTT.

This chain joins TRBV6-6 and TRBJ2-3; 7 nucleotides align to TRBD1. The CDR3 runs 14 residues. Germline CDR1 MNHNY, CDR2 SVGAGI (reference sequence). Trimming cost V 11 bases and J 6 bases; bases outside gene matches: 14. The CDR3: CAGSPGTVIDTQYF. Written as DNA, the CDR3 is TGTGCCGGATCCCCCGGGACAGTAATTGATACGCAGTATTTT.

The chain employs TRBV4-1 and TRBJ1-5, with 9 positions matching TRBD1. In germline, CDR1 is MGHRA, CDR2 YSYEKL. Unmatched junction bases numbered 9, after V lost 4 bases and J lost 2 bases. The CDR3 is made up of 17 amino acids. CDR3: CASSPGGQGLGNQPQHF. CDR3 DNA: TGCGCCAGCAGCCCCGGAGGACAGGGGCTCGGCAATCAGCCCCAGCATTTT.

The table lists this clone with a few counts. The rearrangement joins TRBV7-2 to TRBJ2-7; 10 bases are a match to TRBD1. Germline CDR1 is SGHTA and CDR2 is FQGNSA. CDR3 size: 15 residues. V gave up 6 bases and J gave up 4 bases; unmatched junction bases: 9. CDR3 nucleotide sequence: TGTGCCAGCAGTGAAGCCGGGACAGGGGTTTACGAGCAGTACTTC. This gives the protein CASSEAGTGVYEQYF.